What follows are 30 T cell receptor beta chains derived from one specimen sequenced in a study of beta chain features in type 1 diabetes. Study outcomes and limitations: TCRB CDR3s were moderately but significantly shorter in Type 1 diabetes patients in all four CD4+ subsets.

Expressed TCRB transcripts were sequenced after all isolated RNA was converted to cDNA. Using immunoSEQ multiplex PCR, the repertoire was profiled, and TCRdb retains in-frame clones only, with some absent. The table lists about 650,000 clones, roughly an eighth of them singletons. No antigen has been identified for these receptors. Sequenced material: naive CD4+ T cells from blood. These receptors were taken from a man aged 30-40 years with type 1 diabetes.

The J gene is TRBJ1-5, the V gene TRBV4-3; 7 bases align to TRBD1. Germline V gene data show CDR1 as LGHNA and CDR2 as YSLEER. J lost 1 base, V lost 1 base, and 4 bases had no gene match. The CDR3 loop spans 16 amino acids. The chain's CDR3 is CASSQGAGGSNQPQHF. The CDR3 nucleotides are TGCGCCAGCAGCCAAGGGGCAGGGGGAAGCAATCAGCCCCAGCATTTT.

This clone came up once. One base away lies a much larger clone, so this may be a sequencing read error. This sequence joins TRBV27 and TRBJ1-2, with 7 bases matching TRBD1. Looked up from germline, CDR1 is MNHEY and CDR2 is SMNVEV (reference sequence). CDR3 length: 13 residues. J was trimmed by 2 bases and V by 5 bases; bases with no gene match: 2. The CDR3 bases are TGTGCCAGCAGTGGGACAGCGAACTATGGCTACACCTTC. Protein: CASSGTANYGYTF.

The chain couples TRBV6-6 to TRBJ1-1; TRBD1 is a possible D gene (6 bases). V gave up 4 bases and J gave up 5 bases, with 11 bases separating them. This CDR3 has 13 residues. Germline values: CDR1 MNHNY, CDR2 SVGAGI (reference sequence). In nucleotides, the CDR3 is TGTGCCAGCAGTTGGGAAGGGGGAACTGAAGCTTTCTTT. Translation: CASSWEGGTEAFF.

This clone showed up just a few times. This CDR3 is CASSLQEEGYGYTF. Here the CDR3 DNA reads TGTGCCAGCAGCTTACAGGAGGAAGGCTATGGCTACACCTTC. The gene calls are TRBV7-8 and TRBJ1-2; D remains ambiguous. This CDR3 contains 14 residues. Trimming removed 2 bases from V and 4 bases from J, with 11 bases in between. Germline lookup yields CDR1 SGHVS and CDR2 FQNEAQ.

This clone was picked up a small number of times. J is TRBJ2-7 and V is TRBV11-2, with D unclear. Trimming removed 2 bases at V and 0 bases at J, with 8 bases between. The CDR3 consists of 14 residues. CDR1 SGHAT and CDR2 FQNNGV come from the germline V gene. The chain's CDR3 is CASSLNYPSYEQYF. CDR3 bases: TGTGCCAGCAGCTTAAACTACCCCTCCTACGAGCAGTACTTC.

This clone has just a few counts. The chain uses TRBV28 and TRBJ2-7; D gene ambiguous. The CDR3 contains 12 residues. The V gene lost 6 bases and the J gene lost 5 bases, with 11 bases spanning the gap. Germline V gene lookup returns CDR1 MDHEN and CDR2 SYDVKM. The CDR3 sequence: CASSLLRDEQYF. CDR3 sequence (DNA): TGTGCCAGCAGCCTCCTAAGGGACGAGCAGTACTTC.

The table lists this clone with a few counts. V usage is TRBV6-5 and J usage is TRBJ1-4, with a possible D match to TRBD1 (5 bases). There are 12 residues in the CDR3. Germline V gene lookup returns CDR1 MNHEY and CDR2 SVGAGI. V gave up 7 bases and J gave up 5 bases, with 8 bases separating them. As DNA, the CDR3 is TGTGCCAGCACCTACAGGAATGAAAAACTGTTTTTT. This encodes CASTYRNEKLFF.

The rearrangement joins TRBV4-3 to TRBJ1-6; weak D call: TRBD1 (6 bases). The V and J ends lost 0 bases and 5 bases respectively, with 11 bases between them. This CDR3 spans 16 amino acids. CDR1 is LGHNA and CDR2 is YSLEER in the germline V gene. This CDR3 is CASSQEGGRDNSPLHF. The CDR3 bases are TGCGCCAGCAGCCAAGAAGGGGGGCGTGATAATTCACCCCTCCACTTT.

The rearrangement joins TRBV6-6 to TRBJ2-7, with D possibly being TRBD1 (6 bases). Germline V gives CDR1 MNHNY, CDR2 SVGAGI (reference sequence). There are 12 residues in the CDR3. V was pared by 7 bases and J by 1 base, with 8 bases between. CDR3 nucleotide sequence: TGTGCCAGCAAGGGGGTTTCCTACGAGCAGTACTTC. Protein sequence: CASKGVSYEQYF.

J is TRBJ2-1 and V is TRBV30, with D perhaps TRBD1 or TRBD2 (5 bases each). Germline lookup yields CDR1 GTSNPN and CDR2 SVGIG (reference sequence). Trimming took off 4 bases at V and 2 bases at J, with 15 bases between the two ends. This CDR3 comprises 15 residues. In nucleotides, the CDR3 is TGTGCCTGGAACCGGGACGGGGTCCCCTACAATGAGCAGTTCTTC. Amino acid sequence: CAWNRDGVPYNEQFF.

The J gene is TRBJ2-7, the V gene TRBV29-1; 11 bases align to TRBD2. The CDR3 covers 16 residues. Trimming at V came to 3 bases and at J to 0 bases, leaving 7 bases not matched to a gene. Germline CDR1 is SQVTM and CDR2 is ANQGSEA. The CDR3 DNA sequence: TGCAGCGTTGACGCCTCCGGGACTAGCGGCTCCTACGAGCAGTACTTC. Translation gives CSVDASGTSGSYEQYF.

This clone was detected a few times. The chain combines TRBV7-9 with TRBJ2-2; no definite D call. The V end lost 3 bases, the J end lost 7 bases, and 6 bases lay between the germline ends. The CDR3 has 12 amino acids. The germline CDR1 and CDR2 sequences are SEHNR and FQNEAQ (reference sequence). CDR3 amino acids: CASSLGLGELFF. The CDR3 bases are TGTGCCAGCAGCTTGGGTCTCGGGGAGCTGTTTTTT.

The chain is built from TRBV29-1 and TRBJ1-5; D unresolved. The CDR3 has 13 amino acids. In germline, CDR1 is SQVTM, CDR2 ANQGSEA. V was trimmed by 6 bases and J by 3 bases, leaving 12 bases between them. The chain's CDR3 is CSVGRAYNQPQHF. CDR3 nucleotides: TGCAGCGTGGGGAGAGCGTACAATCAGCCCCAGCATTTT.

This clone occurred a few times. J is TRBJ2-5 and V is TRBV25-1, with 8 bases identical to TRBD1. V shed 2 bases and J 5 bases; nucleotides not matched to a gene: 4. The CDR3 is 14 residues long. Germline-derived CDR1 and CDR2 are MGHDK and SYGVNS. DNA for the CDR3: TGTGCCAGCAGTGAACAGGGGGCGCGGGAGACCCAGTACTTC. It codes for CASSEQGARETQYF.

The sample holds a few counts of this clone. The V call is TRBV4-2, the J call TRBJ2-7, with 7 bases aligning to TRBD1. V lost 4 bases and J lost 0; bases outside the gene matches: 3. The germline V gene has CDR1 LGHNA and CDR2 YNFKEQ. The CDR3 extends over 14 amino acids. In DNA, the CDR3 is TGTGCCAGCAGCCCCCGGGACAGCTCCTACGAGCAGTACTTC. Its translation: CASSPRDSSYEQYF.

This clone was observed a handful of times. The rearrangement uses TRBV4-2 and TRBJ1-6, with no clear D. From germline, CDR1 is LGHNA and CDR2 YNFKEQ. The CDR3 has 14 amino acids. V was clipped by 1 base and J by 9 bases, with 10 bases between them. In DNA, the CDR3 is TGTGCCAGCAGCCAAGGGGCCTGGGTTTCACCCCTCCACTTT. It yields the protein CASSQGAWVSPLHF.

In its sample, this clone was seen a few times. This chain links TRBV5-4 with TRBJ1-1; D is possibly TRBD1 (5 bases). The CDR3 extends over 15 amino acids. The V gene's germline CDR1 is SGHNT and CDR2 YYREEE (reference sequence). V lost 4 bases and J lost 0, with 13 bases in between. The chain's CDR3 is CASSVPGTVNTEAFF. The CDR3 DNA follows: TGTGCCAGCAGCGTACCCGGGACGGTGAACACTGAAGCTTTCTTT.

Notes on this clone: Other DNA sequences in this specimen translate into the identical CDR3. The chain uses TRBV30 and TRBJ2-7; 9 bases fit TRBD1. V lost 1 base to trimming and J lost 7 bases; unmatched junction nucleotides: 2. The length of the CDR3 is 12 residues. The germline V gene encodes CDR1 GTSNPN and CDR2 SVGIG (reference sequence). In nucleotides, the CDR3 is TGTGCCTGGAGTGGACAGGGGGGAGAGCAGTACTTC. It yields the protein CAWSGQGGEQYF.

This clone was detected only a few times. J is TRBJ1-1 and V is TRBV2; unclear D gene. The germline V and J ends were trimmed by 4 bases and 0 bases, with 12 bases remaining between them. This CDR3 has 15 residues. Germline V lookup: CDR1 SNHLY, CDR2 FYNNEI. This CDR3 reads CASSVSVSMNTEAFF. CDR3 nucleotides: TGTGCCAGCAGTGTAAGCGTCAGTATGAACACTGAAGCTTTCTTT.

This clone was seen only a few times. This chain uses TRBV5-1 with TRBJ2-3; TRBD1 aligns across 9 bases. Germline V gives CDR1 SGHRS, CDR2 YFSETQ. V shed 4 bases, J shed 2 bases, and the junction held 8 bases outside the gene matches. The CDR3 covers 16 residues. CDR3 DNA sequence: TGCGCCAGCAGCCGGACGGGGACAGGGACCACAGATACGCAGTATTTT. Translating gives CASSRTGTGTTDTQYF.

This clone was picked up a small number of times. V usage is TRBV7-2 and J usage is TRBJ2-1; 8 nucleotides agree with TRBD2. This CDR3 has 19 residues. Germline V CDR1 and CDR2: SGHTA, FQGNSA. J lost 3 bases, V lost 4 bases, and 17 bases had no gene match. CDR3 coding DNA: TGTGCCAGCAGCTCGCCTTCTGGCCCCGGCGGGGGGAACTACAATGAGCAGTTCTTC. Translated: CASSSPSGPGGGNYNEQFF.

This clone was detected a few times. The rearrangement joins TRBV7-9 to TRBJ2-5; D perhaps matches TRBD2 (5 bases). Trimming shortened V by 2 bases and J by 1 base, and 14 bases separated the two germline ends. Per the germline V gene, CDR1 is SEHNR and CDR2 is FQNEAQ (reference sequence). There are 16 residues in the CDR3. In DNA form, the CDR3 reads TGTGCCAGCAGCTTAACTTACGGCGGAGGCCAAGAGACCCAGTACTTC. Translation: CASSLTYGGGQETQYF.

The rearrangement uses TRBV7-9 and TRBJ1-1; D remains ambiguous. The CDR3 loop spans 8 amino acids. Germline V lookup: CDR1 SEHNR, CDR2 FQNEAQ (reference sequence). CDR3 loop: CSDTEAFF. CDR3 sequence (DNA): TGTTCCGACACTGAAGCTTTCTTT.

In its sample, this clone was seen a few times. The chain combines TRBV28 with TRBJ1-2; 9 nucleotides match TRBD1. Germline CDR1 and CDR2: MDHEN and SYDVKM. The CDR3 loop spans 13 amino acids. V lost 11 bases, J lost 1 base, and 5 bases stayed unmatched. CDR3 nucleotides: TGTGCCGAAGGGGACAGGGATAACTATGGCTACACCTTC. Encoded protein: CAEGDRDNYGYTF.

This clone was seen a few times. The chain employs TRBV18 and TRBJ2-7; possibly TRBD2 for D (6 bases). V lost 4 bases to trimming and J lost 3 bases, with 16 bases between them. CDR3 length: 15 residues. The germline gives CDR1 KGHSH, CDR2 LQKENI. The CDR3 reads CASSRWDSQHYEQYF. Written as DNA, the CDR3 is TGTGCCAGCTCACGATGGGACTCCCAGCACTACGAGCAGTACTTC.

The chain employs TRBV4-2 and TRBJ2-5, with 8 positions matching TRBD2. The CDR3 is 15 residues long. Germline V gene lookup returns CDR1 LGHNA and CDR2 YNFKEQ. J was trimmed by 5 bases and V by 4 bases; bases with no gene match: 9. The DNA for the CDR3 is TGTGCCAGCAGCCCGGGGGGGGCAGAAGACGAGACCCAGTACTTC. Residues: CASSPGGAEDETQYF.

The rearrangement uses TRBV7-2 and TRBJ2-7; TRBD2 matches 7 bases. This CDR3 is built from 15 residues. Per germline, CDR1 SGHTA and CDR2 FQGNSA. The J segment lost 2 bases and the V segment lost 5 bases, leaving 9 bases of the junction unmatched. CDR3 protein: CASSQGGARAYEQYF. The CDR3 nucleotides read TGTGCCAGCAGCCAGGGAGGGGCCCGAGCCTACGAGCAGTACTTC.

The table lists this clone with a few counts. This rearrangement joins TRBV6-1 to TRBJ2-7, with D hard to call. V was trimmed by 2 bases and J by 2 bases, leaving 13 bases between them. Germline V lookup: CDR1 MNHNS, CDR2 SASEGT. This CDR3 spans 15 amino acids. The CDR3 sequence: CASSEIHGTAYEQYF. CDR3 in DNA: TGTGCCAGCAGTGAAATCCACGGCACAGCCTACGAGCAGTACTTC.

CDR3 protein: CASSFRENQPQHF. CDR3 sequence (DNA): TGTGCCAGCAGTTTCCGGGAAAATCAGCCCCAGCATTTT. This sequence joins TRBV7-2 and TRBJ1-5; D unclear. V gave up 6 bases and J gave up 4 bases, with 10 bases separating them. The length of the CDR3 is 13 residues. Germline V gene sequence: CDR1 SGHTA, CDR2 FQGNSA.

This rearrangement joins TRBV18 to TRBJ2-7, with 8 bases lining up with TRBD1. The CDR3 sequence is 14 residues long. CDR1 is KGHSH and CDR2 is LQKENI in the germline V gene. Germline trimming cut 5 bases from V and 3 bases from J; bases unmatched to any gene: 6. This CDR3 is CASSSPGQDYEQYF. The CDR3 DNA is TGTGCCAGCTCAAGTCCGGGACAGGACTACGAGCAGTACTTC.